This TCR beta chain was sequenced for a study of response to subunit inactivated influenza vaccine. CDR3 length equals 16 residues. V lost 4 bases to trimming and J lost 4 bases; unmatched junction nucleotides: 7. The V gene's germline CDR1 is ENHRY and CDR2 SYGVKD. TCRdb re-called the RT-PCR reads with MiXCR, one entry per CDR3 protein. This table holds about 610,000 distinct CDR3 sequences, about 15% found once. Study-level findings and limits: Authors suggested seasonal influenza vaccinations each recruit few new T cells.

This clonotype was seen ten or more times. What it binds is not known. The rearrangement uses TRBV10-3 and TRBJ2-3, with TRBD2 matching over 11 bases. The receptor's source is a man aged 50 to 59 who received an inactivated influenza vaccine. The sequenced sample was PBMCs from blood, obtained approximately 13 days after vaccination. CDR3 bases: TGTGCCATCAGTGCATCCGGGACTAGCGGATCAGATACGCAGTATTTT. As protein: CAISASGTSGSDTQYF.